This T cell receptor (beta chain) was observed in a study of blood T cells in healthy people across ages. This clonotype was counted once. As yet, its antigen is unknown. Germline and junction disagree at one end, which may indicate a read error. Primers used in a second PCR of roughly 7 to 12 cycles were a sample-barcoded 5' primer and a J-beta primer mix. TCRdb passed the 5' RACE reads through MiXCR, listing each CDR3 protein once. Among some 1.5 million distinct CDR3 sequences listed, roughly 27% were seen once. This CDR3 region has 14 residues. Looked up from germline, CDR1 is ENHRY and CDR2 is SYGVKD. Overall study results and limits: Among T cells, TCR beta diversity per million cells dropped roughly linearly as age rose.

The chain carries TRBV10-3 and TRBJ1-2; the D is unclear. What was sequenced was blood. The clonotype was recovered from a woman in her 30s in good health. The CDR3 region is CAISEVDYYYGYTF. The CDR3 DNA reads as TGTGCCATCAGTGAGGTGGACTACTACTACGGCTACACCTTC.